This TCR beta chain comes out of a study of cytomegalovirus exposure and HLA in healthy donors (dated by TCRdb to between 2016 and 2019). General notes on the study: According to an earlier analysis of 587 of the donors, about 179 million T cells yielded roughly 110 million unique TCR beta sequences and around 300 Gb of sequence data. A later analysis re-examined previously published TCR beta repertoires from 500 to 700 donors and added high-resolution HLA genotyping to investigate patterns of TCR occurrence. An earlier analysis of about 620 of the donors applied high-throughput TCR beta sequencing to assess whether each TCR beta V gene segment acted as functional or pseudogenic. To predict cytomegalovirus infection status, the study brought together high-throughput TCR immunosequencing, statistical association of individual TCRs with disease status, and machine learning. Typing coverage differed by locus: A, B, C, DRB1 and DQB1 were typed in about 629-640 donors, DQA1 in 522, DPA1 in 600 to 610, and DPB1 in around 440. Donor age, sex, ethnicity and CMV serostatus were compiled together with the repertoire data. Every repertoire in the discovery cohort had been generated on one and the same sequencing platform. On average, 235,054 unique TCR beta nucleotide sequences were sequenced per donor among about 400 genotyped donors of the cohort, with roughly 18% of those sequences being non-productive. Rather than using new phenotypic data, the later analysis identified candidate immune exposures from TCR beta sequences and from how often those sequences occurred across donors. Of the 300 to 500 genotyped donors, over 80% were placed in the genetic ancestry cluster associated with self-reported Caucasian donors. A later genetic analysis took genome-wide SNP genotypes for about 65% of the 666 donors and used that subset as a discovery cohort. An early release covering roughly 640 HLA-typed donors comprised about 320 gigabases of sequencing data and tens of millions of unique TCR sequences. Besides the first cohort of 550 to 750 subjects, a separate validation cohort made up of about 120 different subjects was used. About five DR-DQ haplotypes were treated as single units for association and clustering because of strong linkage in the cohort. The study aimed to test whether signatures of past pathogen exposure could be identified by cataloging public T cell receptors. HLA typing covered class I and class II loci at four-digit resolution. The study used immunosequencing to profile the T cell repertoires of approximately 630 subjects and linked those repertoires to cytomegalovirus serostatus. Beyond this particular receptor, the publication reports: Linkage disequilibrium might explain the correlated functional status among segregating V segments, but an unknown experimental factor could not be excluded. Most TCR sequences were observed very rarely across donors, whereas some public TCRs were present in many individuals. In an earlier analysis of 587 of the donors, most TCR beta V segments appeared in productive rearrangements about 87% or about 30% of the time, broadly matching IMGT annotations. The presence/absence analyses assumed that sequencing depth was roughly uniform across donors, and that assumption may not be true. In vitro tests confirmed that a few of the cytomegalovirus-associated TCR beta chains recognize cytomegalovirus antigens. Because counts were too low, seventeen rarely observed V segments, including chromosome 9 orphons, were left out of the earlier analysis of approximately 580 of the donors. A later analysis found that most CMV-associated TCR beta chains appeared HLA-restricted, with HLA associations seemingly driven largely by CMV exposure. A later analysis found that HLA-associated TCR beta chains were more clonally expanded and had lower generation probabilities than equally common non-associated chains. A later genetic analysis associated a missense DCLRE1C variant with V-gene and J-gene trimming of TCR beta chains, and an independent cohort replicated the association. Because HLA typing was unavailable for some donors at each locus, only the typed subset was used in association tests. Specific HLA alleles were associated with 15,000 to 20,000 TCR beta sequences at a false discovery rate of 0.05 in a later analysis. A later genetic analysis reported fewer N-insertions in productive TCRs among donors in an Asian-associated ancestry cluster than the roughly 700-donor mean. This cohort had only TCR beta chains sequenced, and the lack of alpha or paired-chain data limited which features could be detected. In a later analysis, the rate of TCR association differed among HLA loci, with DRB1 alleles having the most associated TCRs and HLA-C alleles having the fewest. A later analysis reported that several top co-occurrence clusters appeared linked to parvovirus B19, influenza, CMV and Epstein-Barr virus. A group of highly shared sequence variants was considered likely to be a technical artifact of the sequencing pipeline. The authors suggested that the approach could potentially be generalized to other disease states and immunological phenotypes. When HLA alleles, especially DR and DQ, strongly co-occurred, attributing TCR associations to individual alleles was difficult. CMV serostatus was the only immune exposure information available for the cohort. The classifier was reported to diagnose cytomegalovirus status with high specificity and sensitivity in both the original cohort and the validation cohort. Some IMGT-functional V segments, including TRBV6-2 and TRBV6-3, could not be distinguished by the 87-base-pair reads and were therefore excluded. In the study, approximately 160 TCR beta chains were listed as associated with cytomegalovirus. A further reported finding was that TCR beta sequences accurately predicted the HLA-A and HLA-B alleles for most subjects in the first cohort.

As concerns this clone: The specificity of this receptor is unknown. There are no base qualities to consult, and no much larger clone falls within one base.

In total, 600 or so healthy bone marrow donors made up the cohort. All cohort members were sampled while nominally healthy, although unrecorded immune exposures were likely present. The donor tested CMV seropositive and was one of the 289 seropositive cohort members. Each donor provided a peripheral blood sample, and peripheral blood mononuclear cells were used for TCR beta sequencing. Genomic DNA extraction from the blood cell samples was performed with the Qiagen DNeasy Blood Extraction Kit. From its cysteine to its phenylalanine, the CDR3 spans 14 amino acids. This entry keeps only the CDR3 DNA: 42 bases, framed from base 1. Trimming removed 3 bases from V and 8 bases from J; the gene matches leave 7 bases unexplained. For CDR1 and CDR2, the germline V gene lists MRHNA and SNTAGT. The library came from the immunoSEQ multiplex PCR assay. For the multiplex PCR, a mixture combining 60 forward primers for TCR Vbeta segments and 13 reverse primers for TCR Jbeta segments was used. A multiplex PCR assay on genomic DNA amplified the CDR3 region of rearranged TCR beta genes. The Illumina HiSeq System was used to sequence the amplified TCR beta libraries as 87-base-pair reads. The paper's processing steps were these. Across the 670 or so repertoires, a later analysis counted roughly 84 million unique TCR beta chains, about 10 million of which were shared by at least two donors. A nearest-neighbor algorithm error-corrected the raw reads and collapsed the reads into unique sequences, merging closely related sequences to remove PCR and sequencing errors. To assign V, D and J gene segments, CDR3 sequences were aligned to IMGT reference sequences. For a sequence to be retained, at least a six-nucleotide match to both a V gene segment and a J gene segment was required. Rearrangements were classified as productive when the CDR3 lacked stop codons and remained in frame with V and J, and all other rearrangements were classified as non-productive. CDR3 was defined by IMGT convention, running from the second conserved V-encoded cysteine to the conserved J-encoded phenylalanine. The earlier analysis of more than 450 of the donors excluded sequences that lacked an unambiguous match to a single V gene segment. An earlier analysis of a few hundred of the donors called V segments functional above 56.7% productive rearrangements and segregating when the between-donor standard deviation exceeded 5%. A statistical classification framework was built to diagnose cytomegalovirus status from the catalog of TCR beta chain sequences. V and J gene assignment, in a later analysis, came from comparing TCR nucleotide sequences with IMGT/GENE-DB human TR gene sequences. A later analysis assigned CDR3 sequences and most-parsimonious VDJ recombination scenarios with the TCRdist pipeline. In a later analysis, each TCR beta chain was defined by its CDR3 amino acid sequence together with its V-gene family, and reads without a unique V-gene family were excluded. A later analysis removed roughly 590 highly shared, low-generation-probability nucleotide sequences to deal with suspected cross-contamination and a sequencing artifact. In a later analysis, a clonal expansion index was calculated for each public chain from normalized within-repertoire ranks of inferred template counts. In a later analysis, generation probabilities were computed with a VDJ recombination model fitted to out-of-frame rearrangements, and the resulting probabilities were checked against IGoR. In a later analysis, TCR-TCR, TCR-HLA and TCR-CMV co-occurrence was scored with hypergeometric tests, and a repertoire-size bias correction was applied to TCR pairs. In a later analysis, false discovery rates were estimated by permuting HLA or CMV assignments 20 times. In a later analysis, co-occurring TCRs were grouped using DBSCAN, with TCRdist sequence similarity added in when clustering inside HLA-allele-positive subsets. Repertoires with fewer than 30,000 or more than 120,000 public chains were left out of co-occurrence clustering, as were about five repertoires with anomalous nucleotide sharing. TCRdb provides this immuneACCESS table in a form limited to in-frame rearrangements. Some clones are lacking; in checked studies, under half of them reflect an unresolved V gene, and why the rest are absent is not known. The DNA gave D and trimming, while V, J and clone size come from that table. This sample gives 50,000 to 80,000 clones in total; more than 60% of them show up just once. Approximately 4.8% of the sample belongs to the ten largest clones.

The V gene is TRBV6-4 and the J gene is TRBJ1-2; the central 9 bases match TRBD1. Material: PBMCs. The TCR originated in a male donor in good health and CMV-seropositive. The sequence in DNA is TGTGCCAGCAGTGAAACGGGACAGGGTGAGGGCTACACCTTC. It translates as CASSETGQGEGYTF.